This paragraph reports one T cell receptor (beta chain). The antigen is undetermined. Assay: immunoSEQ multiplex PCR; the TCRdb copy retains only in-frame clones and omits some. This sample has more than 60,000 clones, with roughly 92% found just once. This entry comes from a study of human versus mouse CDR3 diversity and MHC coevolution. General study results and limits: Clonal inequality was lowest in two of the three human donors.

Germline V gene data show CDR1 as KGHSH and CDR2 as LQKENI. V gave up 0 bases and J gave up 0 bases, with 12 bases separating them. The CDR3 extends over 17 amino acids. Sample: naive CD4+ T cells from blood. This sample's subset: CD45RO-negative CD62L-positive naive CD4 T cells. The chain combines TRBV18 with TRBJ1-3; possibly TRBD1 for D (6 bases). This receptor was taken from a person between 25 and 69 years old in good health. The CDR3 nucleotides read TGTGCCAGCTCACCACCACAGGGCCCCATCTCTGGAAACACCATATATTTT. It encodes CASSPPQGPISGNTIYF.